Listed below are T cell receptor beta chains from one sample, sequenced in a study of spatial heterogeneity in lung cancer. Each CDR3 protein gets one entry after TCRdb re-called the 5' RACE reads with MiXCR. Here the sample spans roughly 4,100 distinct CDR3 sequences, 6.3% being singletons. This specimen consisted of lung tumor tissue, obtained at surgery. These receptor sequences come from a male donor with early-stage non-small cell lung cancer. Each CDR3 is given with its conserved first and last residue. The D gene is left open where the match is weak. Expanded clones get a size class; other rows say once, few or many, or leave the size out.

abundance: medium-sized
v_gene: TRBV29-1
d_gene: -
j_gene: TRBJ1-1
CDR3nt: TGCAGCGTTGTAAAGTTTACTGAAGCTTTCTTT
CDR3aa: CSVVKFTEAFF

abundance: -
v_gene: TRBV5-4
d_gene: -
j_gene: TRBJ2-3
CDR3nt: TGTGCCAGCAGCCCGTGGGCGGCAGATACGCAGTATTTT
CDR3aa: CASSPWAADTQYF

abundance: few
v_gene: TRBV7-2
d_gene: -
j_gene: TRBJ1-5
CDR3nt: TGTGCCAGCACCCCCGGGCCCCTGACGGGCTCCGGGAAGCCCCAGCATTTT
CDR3aa: CASTPGPLTGSGKPQHF

abundance: medium-sized
v_gene: TRBV6-1
d_gene: TRBD1
j_gene: TRBJ1-1
CDR3nt: TGTGCCAGCAGTACAGGGGGGGAAAACACTGAAGCTTTCTTT
CDR3aa: CASSTGGENTEAFF

abundance: medium-sized
v_gene: TRBV6-2/TRBV6-3
d_gene: TRBD1
j_gene: TRBJ2-3
CDR3nt: TGTGCCAGCAGCGCCTGGAGACAGGGTCCAGATACGCAGTATTTT
CDR3aa: CASSAWRQGPDTQYF

abundance: medium-sized
v_gene: TRBV7-2
d_gene: TRBD2
j_gene: TRBJ2-3
CDR3nt: TGTGCCAGCAGCCCACGGGGCCTAGCGGGGGGGAACCCCTCAGATACGCAGTATTTT
CDR3aa: CASSPRGLAGGNPSDTQYF

abundance: medium-sized
v_gene: TRBV11-3
d_gene: -
j_gene: TRBJ1-6
CDR3nt: TGTGCCAGCAGCTTAGATCCGGCGACACGAGCTAATTCACCCCTCCACTTT
CDR3aa: CASSLDPATRANSPLHF

abundance: medium-sized
v_gene: TRBV7-9
d_gene: -
j_gene: TRBJ2-2
CDR3nt: TGTGCCAGCAGCTTTCACATAACCGGGGAGCTGTTTTTT
CDR3aa: CASSFHITGELFF

abundance: medium-sized
v_gene: TRBV11-2
d_gene: -
j_gene: TRBJ1-1
CDR3nt: TGTGCCAGCAGCCCACTCAGTGGAGGGCCTGAAGCTTTCTTT
CDR3aa: CASSPLSGGPEAFF

abundance: medium-sized
v_gene: TRBV20-1
d_gene: -
j_gene: TRBJ2-1
CDR3nt: TGCAGTGCTAGAGATCCGGCGGGCAAGAGCTCCTACAATGAGCAGTTCTTC
CDR3aa: CSARDPAGKSSYNEQFF

abundance: medium-sized
v_gene: TRBV9
d_gene: TRBD2
j_gene: TRBJ2-3
CDR3nt: TGTGCCAGCACCCTAGGTACTAGCGGGGGGGCCTTGACGGCGGAAAGGAGCACAGATACGCAGTATTTT
CDR3aa: CASTLGTSGGALTAERSTDTQYF

abundance: medium-sized
v_gene: TRBV19
d_gene: -
j_gene: TRBJ2-2
CDR3nt: TGTGCCAGTAACAGGGTCTTCGCGAACACCGGGGAGCTGTTTTTT
CDR3aa: CASNRVFANTGELFF

abundance: medium-sized
v_gene: TRBV7-8
d_gene: -
j_gene: TRBJ1-5
CDR3nt: TGTGCCAGCAGCTCTTGGGAGATCTATAGCAATCAGCCCCAGCATTTT
CDR3aa: CASSSWEIYSNQPQHF

abundance: medium-sized
v_gene: TRBV9
d_gene: -
j_gene: TRBJ1-3
CDR3nt: TGTGCCAGCAGCGTTGCCCCCGGTCCTGGAAACACCATATATTTT
CDR3aa: CASSVAPGPGNTIYF

abundance: medium-sized
v_gene: TRBV20-1
d_gene: -
j_gene: TRBJ1-4
CDR3nt: TGCAGTGCTAGAGGGCAGGAGATTACTGAAAAACTGTTTTTT
CDR3aa: CSARGQEITEKLFF

abundance: -
v_gene: TRBV20-1
d_gene: -
j_gene: TRBJ2-1
CDR3nt: TGCAGTGCTAGAAAGGGCGGGGGGTCAGGGGGAAATGAGCAGTTCTTC
CDR3aa: CSARKGGGSGGNEQFF

abundance: medium-sized
v_gene: TRBV30
d_gene: -
j_gene: TRBJ2-2
CDR3nt: TGTGCCTGGAGTCCCCCCAGGGTACGGACCGGGGAGCTGTTTTTT
CDR3aa: CAWSPPRVRTGELFF

abundance: -
v_gene: TRBV6-6
d_gene: -
j_gene: TRBJ2-7
CDR3nt: TGTGCCAGCAGCCGACGTGACGAGCAGTACTTC
CDR3aa: CASSRRDEQYF

abundance: many
v_gene: TRBV3-1
d_gene: -
j_gene: TRBJ2-3
CDR3nt: TGTGCCAGCAGCCAAGCCCAGCCGCGGGGTACGCAGTATTTT
CDR3aa: CASSQAQPRGTQYF

abundance: many
v_gene: TRBV7-9
d_gene: TRBD2
j_gene: TRBJ2-3
CDR3nt: TGTGCCAGCAGCTTAGCTGCGGGGGGGATAGATACGCAGTATTTT
CDR3aa: CASSLAAGGIDTQYF

abundance: many
v_gene: TRBV9
d_gene: -
j_gene: TRBJ1-5
CDR3nt: TGTGCCAGCAGCGTAGATTGGGATCAGCCCCAGCATTTT
CDR3aa: CASSVDWDQPQHF

abundance: few
v_gene: TRBV7-3
d_gene: -
j_gene: TRBJ2-5
CDR3nt: TGTGCCAGCAGCTTAACCGGTTTAGGACAGACCCAAGAGACCCAGTACTTC
CDR3aa: CASSLTGLGQTQETQYF

abundance: few
v_gene: TRBV7-2
d_gene: -
j_gene: TRBJ1-2
CDR3nt: TGTGCCAGCAGCGGGGGTGGGGGGATCGGAGTCTACACCTTC
CDR3aa: CASSGGGGIGVYTF

abundance: many
v_gene: TRBV2
d_gene: TRBD2
j_gene: TRBJ2-2
CDR3nt: TGTGCCAGCAGGCGGACTAGCGGGGGAGGATCCGGGGAGCTGTTTTTT
CDR3aa: CASRRTSGGGSGELFF

abundance: few
v_gene: TRBV12-3/TRBV12-4
d_gene: -
j_gene: TRBJ1-1
CDR3nt: TGTGCCAGCAGTTTAGTCCAACTGGGGAACACTGAAGCTTTCTTT
CDR3aa: CASSLVQLGNTEAFF

abundance: -
v_gene: TRBV25-1
d_gene: -
j_gene: TRBJ2-5
CDR3nt: TGTGCCAGCAGTGATCTGGGGGGCGCAGAGACCCAGTACTTC
CDR3aa: CASSDLGGAETQYF

abundance: few
v_gene: TRBV11-2
d_gene: -
j_gene: TRBJ2-6
CDR3nt: TGTGCCAGCAGCTCCGCAGGGTACCCTGGGGCCAACGTCCTGACTTTC
CDR3aa: CASSSAGYPGANVLTF

abundance: medium-sized
v_gene: TRBV20-1
d_gene: -
j_gene: TRBJ1-1
CDR3nt: TGCAGTGCTAGAGGGGGCTGGGCTTTCTTT
CDR3aa: CSARGGWAFF

abundance: medium-sized
v_gene: TRBV7-9
d_gene: -
j_gene: TRBJ2-4
CDR3nt: TGTGCCAGCAGCTTAGGGGGCGAAAACATTCAGTACTTC
CDR3aa: CASSLGGENIQYF

abundance: few
v_gene: TRBV6-2/TRBV6-3
d_gene: TRBD1
j_gene: TRBJ2-7
CDR3nt: TGTGCCACCAGAGGGACAGGGACCTTCTACGAGCAGTACTTC
CDR3aa: CATRGTGTFYEQYF

abundance: medium-sized
v_gene: TRBV5-6
d_gene: -
j_gene: TRBJ2-5
CDR3nt: TGTGCCAGCAGCTTGATCCTAGAGACCCAGTACTTC
CDR3aa: CASSLILETQYF

abundance: -
v_gene: TRBV7-9
d_gene: TRBD1
j_gene: TRBJ2-3
CDR3nt: TGTGCCAGCACCCCCAAAGGACAGGGGGCAACAGATACGCAGTATTTT
CDR3aa: CASTPKGQGATDTQYF